Presented here are 10 T cell receptor beta chains from one specimen sequenced in a study of control samples from healthy donors and cancer patients. The protocol was immunoSEQ multiplex PCR, while the TCRdb copy is restricted to in-frame clones and leaves out a portion. The table lists over 150,000 clones, approximately 92% of them singletons. Source material: blood. These receptors came from a man between 18 and 35 years old in good health.

The chain is built from TRBV15 and TRBJ1-5; D is ambiguous. Germline V CDR1 and CDR2: LNHNV, YYDKDF (reference sequence). CDR3 length equals 14 residues. Trimming pared 1 base from V and 2 bases from J, leaving 6 bases between. CDR3 coding DNA: TGTGCCACCAGCAGAGGAGACGGCAATCAGCCCCAGCATTTT. Its translation is CATSRGDGNQPQHF.

The V and J genes are TRBV2 and TRBJ1-3; D ambiguous. The CDR3 is 16 amino acids. V lost 3 bases and J 6 bases, leaving 18 bases between the germline ends. Germline lookup yields CDR1 SNHLY and CDR2 FYNNEI. CDR3 sequence reads: CASSDPGETLKNTIYF. CDR3 nucleotides: TGTGCCAGCAGTGACCCGGGAGAGACTCTCAAAAACACCATATATTTT.

This clone is a singleton in its sample. The chain recombines TRBV20-1 with TRBJ1-3; D ambiguous. Germline V CDR1 and CDR2: DFQATT, SNEGSKA (reference sequence). This CDR3 is 14 amino acids long. Trimming removed 3 bases from V and 2 bases from J, with 11 bases in between. CDR3 in DNA: TGCAGTGCTAGTCAGGACGGGACTGGAAACACCATATATTTT. This translates into CSASQDGTGNTIYF.

The gene calls are TRBV3-1 (or the pseudogene TRBV3-2) and TRBJ1-1, with a weak D call TRBD1 (5 bases). V was pared by 4 bases and J by 0 bases, with 9 bases between. The CDR3 covers 14 residues. Germline V lookup: CDR1 LGHDT, CDR2 YNNKEL (reference sequence). The CDR3: CASSPWGMNTEAFF. In DNA form, the CDR3 reads TGTGCCAGCAGCCCCTGGGGGATGAACACTGAAGCTTTCTTT.

This chain links TRBV7-8 with TRBJ1-1; D remains ambiguous. V was pared by 2 bases and J by 3 bases, with 13 bases between. Germline V lookup: CDR1 SGHVS, CDR2 FQNEAQ. The CDR3 spans 15 residues. CDR3 DNA: TGTGCCAGCAGCTTAATGACGGCGCCGGACACTGAAGCTTTCTTT. The encoded protein is CASSLMTAPDTEAFF.

This clone was picked up a small number of times. In DNA, the CDR3 is TGTGCCAGCAGTTTTGTCCCCTGGCAGGGGGCTTACAATGAGCAGTTCTTC. Translated: CASSFVPWQGAYNEQFF. The rearrangement uses TRBV28 and TRBJ2-1; 8 bases match TRBD1. This CDR3 has 17 residues. With V trimmed by 3 bases and J by 4 bases, 11 bases remained unmatched. Germline assignment: CDR1 MDHEN and CDR2 SYDVKM. Full variable domain (missing parts from reference TRBV28 and TRBJ2-1): DVKVTQSSRYLVKRTGEKVFLECVQDMDHENMFWYRQDPGLGLRLIYFSYDVKMKEKGDIPEGYSVSREKKERFSLILESASTNQTSMYLCASSFVPWQGAYNEQFFGPGTRLTVL.

The chain couples TRBV27 to TRBJ1-6; 8 bases agree with TRBD1. Trimming took 5 bases from V and 8 from J; bases not matched to a gene: 14. This CDR3 region has 17 residues. In germline, CDR1 is MNHEY, CDR2 SMNVEV (reference sequence). CDR3 sequence reads: CASSPRTGPTTHSPLHF. CDR3 coding DNA: TGTGCCAGCAGTCCGCGGACAGGGCCGACCACTCATTCACCCCTCCACTTT.

This clone was detected many times. This sequence joins TRBV5-1 and TRBJ2-7; TRBD1 matches 7 bases. This CDR3 region has 15 residues. The germline V gene has CDR1 SGHRS and CDR2 YFSETQ. V lost 4 bases, J lost 3 bases, and 10 bases stayed unmatched. This CDR3 is CASSLAGTDSYEQYF. In DNA, the CDR3 is TGCGCCAGCAGCCTGGCCGGGACAGATAGCTACGAGCAGTACTTC.

V and J are TRBV18 and TRBJ2-3; TRBD1 matches 7 bases. Looked up from germline, CDR1 is KGHSH and CDR2 is LQKENI. J gave up 3 bases and V 2 bases, and 2 bases lay outside the gene matches. The CDR3 is 14 amino acids. The CDR3 DNA reads TGTGCCAGCTCACCAGGGACAGCGACAGATACGCAGTATTTT. Translated, it gives CASSPGTATDTQYF.

The chain couples TRBV5-1 to TRBJ2-7; no firm D call. This CDR3 is built from 13 residues. CDR1 is SGHRS and CDR2 is YFSETQ in the germline V gene. V was clipped by 3 bases and J by 5 bases, with 12 bases between them. The CDR3 DNA sequence: TGCGCCAGCAGCTCTGTAGGGATCCACGAGCAGTACTTC. Translation gives CASSSVGIHEQYF.